Below are 3 T cell receptor beta chains sequenced from a single sample in a study of T cell responses to AZD1222 COVID-19 vaccine. The protocol was immunoSEQ multiplex PCR, while the TCRdb copy is restricted to in-frame clones and leaves out a portion. The sample lists about 140,000 clones; around 90% were seen once. Source: peripheral blood, taken on day 0 of AZD1222 vaccination. The receptors stem from an adult in good health.

The chain employs TRBV5-4 and TRBJ2-3; D is unresolved. The V and J ends lost 2 bases and 4 bases respectively, with 17 bases between them. Germline V gene lookup returns CDR1 SGHNT and CDR2 YYREEE (reference sequence). The CDR3 is 16 residues long. The CDR3 region has the DNA TGTGCCAGCAGCTTCAGGACCATGAGGATCGCAGATACGCAGTATTTT. Its translation: CASSFRTMRIADTQYF.

In its sample, this clone was seen once. The chain links TRBV4-1 to TRBJ2-7; 9 bases map to TRBD2. The CDR3 loop spans 16 amino acids. The trim removed 0 bases at V and 6 bases at J, leaving 9 bases unmatched. Germline CDR1 is MGHRA and CDR2 is YSYEKL. The chain's CDR3 is CASSQDPRGGLLEQYF. CDR3 bases: TGCGCCAGCAGCCAAGATCCGCGGGGGGGCCTTCTCGAGCAGTACTTC.

The chain joins TRBV18 to TRBJ1-1, with TRBD1 matching over 9 bases. This CDR3 contains 15 residues. Germline lookup yields CDR1 KGHSH and CDR2 LQKENI. The V gene end was trimmed by 0 bases and the J gene end by 8 bases; junction bases not matched to a gene: 7. The CDR3 loop reads CASSPPPGQGTEAFF. DNA for the CDR3: TGTGCCAGCTCACCACCTCCCGGACAGGGGACCGAAGCTTTCTTT.